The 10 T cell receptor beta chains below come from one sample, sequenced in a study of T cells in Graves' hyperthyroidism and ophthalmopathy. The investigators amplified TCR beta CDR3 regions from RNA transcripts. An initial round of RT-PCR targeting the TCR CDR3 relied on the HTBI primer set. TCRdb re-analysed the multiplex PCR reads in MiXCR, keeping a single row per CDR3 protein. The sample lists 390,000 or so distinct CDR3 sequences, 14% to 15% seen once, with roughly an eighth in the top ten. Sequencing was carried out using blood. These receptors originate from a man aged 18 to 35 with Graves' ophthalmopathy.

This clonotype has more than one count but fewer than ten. CDR3 nucleotides: TGTGCCAGCAGCCATATGGGCGGGAGGGATCCCAATGAGCAGTTCTTC. Encoded protein: CASSHMGGRDPNEQFF. The rearrangement joins TRBV4-2 to TRBJ2-1; 9 bases fit TRBD2. The junction had 9 bases not matched to a gene; V was cut back by 3 bases and J by 6 bases. The CDR3 length is 16 residues. Germline V gene sequence: CDR1 LGHNA, CDR2 YNFKEQ.

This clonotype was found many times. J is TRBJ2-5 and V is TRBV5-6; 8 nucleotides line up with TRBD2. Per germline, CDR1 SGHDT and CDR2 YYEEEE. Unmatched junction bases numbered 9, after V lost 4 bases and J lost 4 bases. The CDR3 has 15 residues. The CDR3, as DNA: TGTGCCAGCAGCCGTATCGGGAGGGCCGGAGAGACCCAGTACTTC. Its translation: CASSRIGRAGETQYF.

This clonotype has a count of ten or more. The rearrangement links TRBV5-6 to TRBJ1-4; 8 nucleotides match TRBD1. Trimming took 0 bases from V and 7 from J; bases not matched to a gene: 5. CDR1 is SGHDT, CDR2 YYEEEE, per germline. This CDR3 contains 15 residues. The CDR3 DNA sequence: TGTGCCAGCAGCTTGGCCCTGGGGACAGGTGAAAAACTGTTTTTT. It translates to CASSLALGTGEKLFF.

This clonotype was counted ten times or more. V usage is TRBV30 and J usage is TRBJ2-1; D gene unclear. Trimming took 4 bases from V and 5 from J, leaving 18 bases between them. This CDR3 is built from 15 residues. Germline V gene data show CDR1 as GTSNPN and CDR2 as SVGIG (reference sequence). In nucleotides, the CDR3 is TGTGCCTGGACCCGCGGCGGCCTCCCACACAATGAGCAGTTCTTC. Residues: CAWTRGGLPHNEQFF.

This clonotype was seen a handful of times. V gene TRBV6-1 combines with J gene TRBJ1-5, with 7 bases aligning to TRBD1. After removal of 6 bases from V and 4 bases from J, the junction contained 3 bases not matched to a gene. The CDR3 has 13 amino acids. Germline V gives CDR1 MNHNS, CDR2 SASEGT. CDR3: CASRTGWNQPQHF. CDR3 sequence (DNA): TGTGCCAGCAGGACAGGGTGGAATCAGCCCCAGCATTTT.

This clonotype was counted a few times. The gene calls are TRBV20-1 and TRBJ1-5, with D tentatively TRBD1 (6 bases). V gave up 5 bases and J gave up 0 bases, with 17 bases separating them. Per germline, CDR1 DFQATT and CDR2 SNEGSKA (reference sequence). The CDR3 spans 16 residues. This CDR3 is CSAPSRTALSNQPQHF. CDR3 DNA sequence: TGCAGTGCTCCCTCCCGGACAGCTCTTAGCAATCAGCCCCAGCATTTT.

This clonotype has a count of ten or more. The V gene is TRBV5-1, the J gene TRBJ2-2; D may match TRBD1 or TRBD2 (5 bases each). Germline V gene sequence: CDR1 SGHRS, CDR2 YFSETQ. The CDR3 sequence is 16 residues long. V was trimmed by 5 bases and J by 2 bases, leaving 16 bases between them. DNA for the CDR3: TGCGCCAGCAGTGGGGACGCAAAATTAAACACCGGGGAGCTGTTTTTT. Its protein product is CASSGDAKLNTGELFF.

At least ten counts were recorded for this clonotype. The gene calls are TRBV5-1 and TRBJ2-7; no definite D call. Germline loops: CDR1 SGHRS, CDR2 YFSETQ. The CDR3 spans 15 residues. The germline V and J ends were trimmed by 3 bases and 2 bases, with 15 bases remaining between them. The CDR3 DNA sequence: TGCGCCAGCAGCTCTGGCGCAGGCAGGACCTACGAGCAGTACTTC. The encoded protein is CASSSGAGRTYEQYF. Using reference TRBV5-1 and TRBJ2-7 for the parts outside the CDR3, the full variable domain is KAGVTQTPRYLIKTRGQQVTLSCSPISGHRSVSWYQQTPGQGLQFLFEYFSETQRNKGNFPGRFSGRQFSNSRSEMNVSTLELGDSALYLCASSSGAGRTYEQYFGPGTRLTVT.

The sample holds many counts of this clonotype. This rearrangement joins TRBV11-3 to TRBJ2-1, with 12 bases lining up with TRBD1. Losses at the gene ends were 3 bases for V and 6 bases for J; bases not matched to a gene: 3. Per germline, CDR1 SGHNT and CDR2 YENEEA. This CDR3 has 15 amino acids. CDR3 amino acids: CASSLGTGGGNEQFF. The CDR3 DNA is TGTGCCAGCAGCTTGGGGACAGGGGGCGGCAATGAGCAGTTCTTC.

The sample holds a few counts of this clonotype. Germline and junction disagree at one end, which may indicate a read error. The CDR3 nucleotides read TGTGCCAGCAGTGAAGACACTTATAATGAAAAACTGTCTTTT. Translating it yields CASSEDTYNEKLSF. This rearrangement joins TRBV2 to TRBJ1-4; no reliable D call. From germline, CDR1 is SNHLY and CDR2 FYNNEI. This CDR3 contains 14 residues. The complete variable domain, with remaining parts taken from reference TRBV2 and TRBJ1-4, reads EPEVTQTPSHQVTQMGQEVILRCVPISNHLYFYWYRQILGQKVEFLVSFYNNEISEKSEIFDDQFSVERPDGSNFTLKIRSTKLEDSAMYFCASSEDTYNEKLSFGSGTQLSVL.